This T cell receptor (beta chain) was found in a study of blood T cell repertoires in COVID-19. Study-level information: From T cells, B-cell-depleted T cells, or PBMCs came the material, which was cDNA or gDNA.

Only one count was recorded for this clone. Libraries were prepared by immunoSEQ multiplex PCR; TCRdb keeps only in-frame clonotypes and omits some of them. The data show some 200,000 clones, about nine tenths seen once. CDR1 is LNHDA, CDR2 SQIVND, per germline (reference sequence). V was pared by 9 bases and J by 7 bases, with 11 bases of the junction left unmatched. The CDR3 is made up of 14 amino acids. The origin of this receptor is a woman aged 25 to 39 who had recovered from COVID-19. The sequencing input was PBMCs or T cells enriched from blood (not recorded which). The rearrangement links TRBV19 to TRBJ2-4; 8 bases align to TRBD1. This CDR3 is CASKAQGAVNIQYF. The CDR3 nucleotides read TGTGCCAGCAAGGCTCAGGGGGCGGTCAACATTCAGTACTTC.